The following is a TCR beta chain sequence with its context. Its target is unknown. The study used thymus tissue resected during corrective heart surgery. The germline gives CDR1 SGHTA, CDR2 FQGNSA. Trimming took 5 bases from V and 4 from J, leaving 12 bases between them. The CDR3 covers 13 residues. This sample stems from a study of human thymus T cells. Overall study results and limits: Reports from related research described highly overlapping thymic repertoires among unrelated individuals. Across thymic and blood repertoires, the usage of V and J genes appeared to be biased.

Assay used: immunoSEQ multiplex PCR; TCRdb lists only in-frame clones, some missing. The table lists 65,000 to 90,000 clones, around 95% of them singletons. Source material: thymus tissue. The J gene is TRBJ2-7, the V gene TRBV7-2, with D perhaps matching TRBD2 (5 bases). The sequence was collected from a girl younger than two with a congenital heart defect but otherwise immunologically healthy. This CDR3 is CASSPAEHYEQYF. The DNA of the CDR3 is TGTGCCAGCAGCCCAGCGGAGCATTACGAGCAGTACTTC.